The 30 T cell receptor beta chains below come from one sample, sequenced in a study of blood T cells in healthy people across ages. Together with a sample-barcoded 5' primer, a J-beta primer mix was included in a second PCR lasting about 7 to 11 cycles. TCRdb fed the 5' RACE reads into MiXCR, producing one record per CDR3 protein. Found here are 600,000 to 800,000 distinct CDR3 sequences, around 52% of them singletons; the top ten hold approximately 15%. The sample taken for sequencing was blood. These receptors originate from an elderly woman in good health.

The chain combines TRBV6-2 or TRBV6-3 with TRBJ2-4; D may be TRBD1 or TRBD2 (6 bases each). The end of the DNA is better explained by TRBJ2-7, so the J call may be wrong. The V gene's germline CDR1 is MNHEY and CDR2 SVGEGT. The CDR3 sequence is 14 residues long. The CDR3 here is CASRPRGAIPEQYF. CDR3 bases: TGTGCCAGCAGACCGAGGGGGGCGATCCCCGAGCAGTACTTC.

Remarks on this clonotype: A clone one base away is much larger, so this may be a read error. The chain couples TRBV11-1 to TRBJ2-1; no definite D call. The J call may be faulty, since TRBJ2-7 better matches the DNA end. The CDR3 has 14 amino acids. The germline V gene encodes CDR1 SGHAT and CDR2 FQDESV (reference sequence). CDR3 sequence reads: CASSVMLESHEQYF. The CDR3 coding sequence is TGTGCCAGCAGCGTGATGTTAGAGTCCCATGAGCAGTACTTC.

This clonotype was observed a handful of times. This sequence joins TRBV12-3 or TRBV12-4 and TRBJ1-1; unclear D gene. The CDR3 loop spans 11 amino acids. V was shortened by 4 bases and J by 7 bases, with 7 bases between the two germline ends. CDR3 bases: TGTGCCAGCAGTTCCCAGATTGAAGCTTTCTTT. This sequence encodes CASSSQIEAFF.

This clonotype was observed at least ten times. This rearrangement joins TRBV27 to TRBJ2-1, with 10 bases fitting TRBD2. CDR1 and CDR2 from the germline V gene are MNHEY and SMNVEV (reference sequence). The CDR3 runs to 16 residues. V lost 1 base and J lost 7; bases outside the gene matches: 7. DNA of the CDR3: TGTGCCAGCAGTTTATTGAGCGGGAGGGCCTTTAATGAGCAGTTCTTC. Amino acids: CASSLLSGRAFNEQFF.

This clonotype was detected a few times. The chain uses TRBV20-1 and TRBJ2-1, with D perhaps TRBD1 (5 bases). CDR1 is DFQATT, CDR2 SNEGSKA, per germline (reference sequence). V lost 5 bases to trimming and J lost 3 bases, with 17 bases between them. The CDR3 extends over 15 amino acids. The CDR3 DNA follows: TGCAGTGCTGAAGATCGGGCAGGGCACTACAATGAGCAGTTCTTC. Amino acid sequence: CSAEDRAGHYNEQFF.

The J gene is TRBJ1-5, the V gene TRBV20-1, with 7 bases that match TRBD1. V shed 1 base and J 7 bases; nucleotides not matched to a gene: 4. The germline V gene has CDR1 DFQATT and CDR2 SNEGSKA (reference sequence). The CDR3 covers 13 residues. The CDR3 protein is CSARGYRGQPQHF. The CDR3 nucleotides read TGCAGTGCTAGAGGTTACAGGGGCCAGCCCCAGCATTTT.

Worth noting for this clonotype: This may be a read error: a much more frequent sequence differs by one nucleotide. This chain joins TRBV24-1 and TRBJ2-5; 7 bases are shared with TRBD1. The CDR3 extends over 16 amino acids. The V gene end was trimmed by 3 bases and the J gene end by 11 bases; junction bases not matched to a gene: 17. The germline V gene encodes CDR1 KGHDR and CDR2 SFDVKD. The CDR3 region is CATSDPKTGASNEQYF. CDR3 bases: TGTGCCACCAGTGATCCGAAAACAGGGGCGAGTAATGAGCAGTACTTC.

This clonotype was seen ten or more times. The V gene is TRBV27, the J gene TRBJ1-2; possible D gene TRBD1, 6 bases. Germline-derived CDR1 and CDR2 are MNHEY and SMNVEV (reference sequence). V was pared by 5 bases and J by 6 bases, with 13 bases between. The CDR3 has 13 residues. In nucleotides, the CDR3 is TGTGCCAGCAGTGGGACATTGTTGGATGGCTACACCTTC. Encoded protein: CASSGTLLDGYTF.

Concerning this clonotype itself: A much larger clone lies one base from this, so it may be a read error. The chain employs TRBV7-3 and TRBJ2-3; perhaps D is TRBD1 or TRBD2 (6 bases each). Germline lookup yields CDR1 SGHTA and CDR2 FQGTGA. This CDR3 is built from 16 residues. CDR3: CASSLNRAAGTDMQYF. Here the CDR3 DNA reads TGTGCCAGCAGCTTAAACAGGGCAGCGGGCACAGATATGCAGTATTTT.

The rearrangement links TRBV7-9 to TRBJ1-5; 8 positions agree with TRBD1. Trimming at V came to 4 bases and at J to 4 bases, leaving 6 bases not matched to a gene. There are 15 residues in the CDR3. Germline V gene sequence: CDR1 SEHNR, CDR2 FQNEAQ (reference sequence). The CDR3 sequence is CASSWAGTGNQPQHF. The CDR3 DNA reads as TGTGCCAGCAGCTGGGCCGGGACAGGAAATCAGCCCCAGCATTTT. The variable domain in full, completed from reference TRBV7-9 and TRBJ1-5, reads DTGVSQNPRHKITKRGQNVTFRCDPISEHNRLYWYRQTLGQGPEFLTYFQNEAQLEKSRLLSDRFSAERPKGSFSTLEIQRTEQGDSAMYLCASSWAGTGNQPQHFGDGTRLSIL.

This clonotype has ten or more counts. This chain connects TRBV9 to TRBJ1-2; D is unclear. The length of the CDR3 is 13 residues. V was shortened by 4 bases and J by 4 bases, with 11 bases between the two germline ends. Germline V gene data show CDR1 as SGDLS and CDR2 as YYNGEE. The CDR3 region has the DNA TGTGCCAGCAGCAGCGCAGCTCCCTATGGCTACACCTTC. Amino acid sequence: CASSSAAPYGYTF.

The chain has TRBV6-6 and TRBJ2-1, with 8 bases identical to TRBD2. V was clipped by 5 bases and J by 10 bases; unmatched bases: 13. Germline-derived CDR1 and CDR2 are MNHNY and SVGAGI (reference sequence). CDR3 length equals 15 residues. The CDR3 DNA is TGTGCCAGCAGTAACAGCCCAGCGGGGGTGGACGAGCAGTTCTTC. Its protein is CASSNSPAGVDEQFF.

CDR3 bases: TGCAGCGTTGTGAGGAACACCGGGGAGCTGTTTTTT. The encoded protein is CSVVRNTGELFF. The V and J genes are TRBV29-1 and TRBJ2-2; D unresolved. Trimming left V 4 bases short and J 1 base short, with 4 bases between. Germline V CDR1 and CDR2: SQVTM, ANQGSEA. There are 12 residues in the CDR3.

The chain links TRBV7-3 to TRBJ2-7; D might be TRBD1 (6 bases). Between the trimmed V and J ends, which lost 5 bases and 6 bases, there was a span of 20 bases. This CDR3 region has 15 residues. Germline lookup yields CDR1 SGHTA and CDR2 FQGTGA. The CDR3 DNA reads TGTGCCAGCAGCACCCCGACAGGAAACCCTATCGAGCAGTACTTC. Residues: CASSTPTGNPIEQYF.

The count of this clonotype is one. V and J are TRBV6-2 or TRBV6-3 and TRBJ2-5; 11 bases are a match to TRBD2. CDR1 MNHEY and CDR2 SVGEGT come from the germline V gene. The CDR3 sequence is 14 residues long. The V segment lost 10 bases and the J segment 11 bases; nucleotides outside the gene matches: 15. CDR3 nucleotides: TGTGCCACCCGAACTAGCGGGGGTTACAATGAGCAGTACTTC. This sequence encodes CATRTSGGYNEQYF.

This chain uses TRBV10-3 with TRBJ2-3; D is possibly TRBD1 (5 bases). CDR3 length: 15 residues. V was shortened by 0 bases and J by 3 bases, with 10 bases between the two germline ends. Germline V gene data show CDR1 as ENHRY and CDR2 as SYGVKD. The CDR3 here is CAISESGPETDTQYF. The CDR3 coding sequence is TGTGCCATCAGTGAGTCGGGGCCGGAAACAGATACGCAGTATTTT.

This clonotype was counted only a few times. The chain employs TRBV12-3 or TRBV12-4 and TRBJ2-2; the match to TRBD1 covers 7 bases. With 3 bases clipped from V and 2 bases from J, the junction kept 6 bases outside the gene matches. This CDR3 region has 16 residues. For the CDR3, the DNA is TGTGCCAGCAGTTTGAGCGGACAGGCCAACACCGGGGAGCTGTTTTTT. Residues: CASSLSGQANTGELFF.

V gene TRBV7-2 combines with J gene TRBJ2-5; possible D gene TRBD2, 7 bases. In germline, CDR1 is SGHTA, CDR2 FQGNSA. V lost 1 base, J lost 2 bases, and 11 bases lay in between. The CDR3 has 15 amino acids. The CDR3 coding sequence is TGTGCCAGCAGCTTAGTGGCGGGGGCACAAGAGACCCAGTACTTC. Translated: CASSLVAGAQETQYF.

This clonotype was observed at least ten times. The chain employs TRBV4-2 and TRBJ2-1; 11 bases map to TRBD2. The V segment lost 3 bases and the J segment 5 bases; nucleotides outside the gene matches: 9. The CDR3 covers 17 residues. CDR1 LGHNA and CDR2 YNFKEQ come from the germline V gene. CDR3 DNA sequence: TGTGCCAGCAGCCACAACCCTGGGACTAGCGGCAACAATGAGCAGTTCTTC. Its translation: CASSHNPGTSGNNEQFF.

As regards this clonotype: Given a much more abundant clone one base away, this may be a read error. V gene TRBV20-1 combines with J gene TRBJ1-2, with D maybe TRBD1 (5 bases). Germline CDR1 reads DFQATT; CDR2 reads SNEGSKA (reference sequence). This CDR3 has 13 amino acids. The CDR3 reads CSARVEGYYGHTF. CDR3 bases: TGCAGTGCTAGAGTGGAGGGGTACTATGGCCACACCTTC.

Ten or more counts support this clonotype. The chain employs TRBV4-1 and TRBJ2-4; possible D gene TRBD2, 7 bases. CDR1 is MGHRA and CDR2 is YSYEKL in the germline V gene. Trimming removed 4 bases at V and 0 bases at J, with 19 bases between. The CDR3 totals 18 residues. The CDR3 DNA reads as TGCGCCAGCAGCCTAGGCAGGGGAGGGGACAAAGCCAAAAACATTCAGTACTTC. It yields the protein CASSLGRGGDKAKNIQYF.

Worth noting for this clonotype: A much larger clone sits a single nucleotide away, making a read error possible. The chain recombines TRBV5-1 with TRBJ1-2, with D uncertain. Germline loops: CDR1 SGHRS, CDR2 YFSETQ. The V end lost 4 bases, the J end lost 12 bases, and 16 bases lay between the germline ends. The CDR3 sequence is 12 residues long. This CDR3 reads CASSPTGEWHTF. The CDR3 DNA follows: TGCGCCAGCAGCCCAACCGGAGAGTGGCACACCTTC.

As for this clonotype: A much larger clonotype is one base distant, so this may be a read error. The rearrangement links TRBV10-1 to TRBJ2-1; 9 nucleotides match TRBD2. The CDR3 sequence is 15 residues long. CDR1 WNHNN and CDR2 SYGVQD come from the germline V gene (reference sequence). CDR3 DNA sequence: TGCGCCAGCGGTGAGTTAGCGGGAGAGGTAAATGAGCAGTTCTTC. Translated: CASGELAGEVNEQFF.

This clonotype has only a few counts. For the CDR3, the DNA is TGTGCCAGCAGCTTAGTTTACAATAATTCACCCCTCCACTTT. Its translation: CASSLVYNNSPLHF. The genes are TRBV7-9 and TRBJ1-6; no clear D. CDR1 SEHNR and CDR2 FQNEAQ come from the germline V gene (reference sequence). The CDR3 loop spans 14 amino acids. V was cut by 1 base and J by 5 bases, with 6 bases left in between.

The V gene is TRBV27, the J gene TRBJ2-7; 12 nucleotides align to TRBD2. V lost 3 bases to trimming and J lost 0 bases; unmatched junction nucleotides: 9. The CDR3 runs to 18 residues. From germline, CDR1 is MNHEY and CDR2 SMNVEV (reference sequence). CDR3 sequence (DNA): TGTGCCAGCAGTTTGGTAGGACTAGCGGGGAAGAGCTCCTACGAGCAGTACTTC. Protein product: CASSLVGLAGKSSYEQYF.

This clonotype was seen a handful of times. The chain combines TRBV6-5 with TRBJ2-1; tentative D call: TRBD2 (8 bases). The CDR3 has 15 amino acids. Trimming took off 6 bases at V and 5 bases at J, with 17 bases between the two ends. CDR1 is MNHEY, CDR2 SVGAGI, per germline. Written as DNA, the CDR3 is TGTGCCAGCAGCTCCGGGAGGGGGCGAAACAATGAGCAGTTCTTC. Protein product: CASSSGRGRNNEQFF.

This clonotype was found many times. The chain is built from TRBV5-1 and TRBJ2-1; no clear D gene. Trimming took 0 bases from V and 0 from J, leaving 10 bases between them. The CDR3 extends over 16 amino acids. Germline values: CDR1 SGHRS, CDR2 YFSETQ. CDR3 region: CASSLEPKSSYNEQFF. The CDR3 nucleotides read TGCGCCAGCAGCTTGGAGCCAAAGAGCTCCTACAATGAGCAGTTCTTC. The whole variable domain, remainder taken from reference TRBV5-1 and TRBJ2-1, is KAGVTQTPRYLIKTRGQQVTLSCSPISGHRSVSWYQQTPGQGLQFLFEYFSETQRNKGNFPGRFSGRQFSNSRSEMNVSTLELGDSALYLCASSLEPKSSYNEQFFGPGTRLTVL.

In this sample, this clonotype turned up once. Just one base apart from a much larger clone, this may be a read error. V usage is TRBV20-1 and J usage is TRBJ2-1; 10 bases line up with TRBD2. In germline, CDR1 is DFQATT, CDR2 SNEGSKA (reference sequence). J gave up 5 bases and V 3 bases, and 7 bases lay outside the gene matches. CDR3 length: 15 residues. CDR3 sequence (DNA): TGCAGTGCTAGCGAGCGGGGGGGTCCCCACAATGAGCAGTTCTTC. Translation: CSASERGGPHNEQFF.

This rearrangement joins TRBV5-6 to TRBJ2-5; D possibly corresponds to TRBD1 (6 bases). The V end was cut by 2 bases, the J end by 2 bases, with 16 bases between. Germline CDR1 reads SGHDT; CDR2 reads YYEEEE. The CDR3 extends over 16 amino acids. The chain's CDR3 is CASSFFLTGIQETQYF. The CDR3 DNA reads TGTGCCAGCAGCTTCTTCTTGACAGGAATTCAAGAGACCCAGTACTTC. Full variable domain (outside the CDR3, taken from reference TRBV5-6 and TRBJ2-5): DAGVTQSPTHLIKTRGQQVTLRCSPKSGHDTVSWYQQALGQGPQFIFQYYEEEERQRGNFPDRFSGHQFPNYSSELNVNALLLGDSALYLCASSFFLTGIQETQYFGPGTRLLVL.

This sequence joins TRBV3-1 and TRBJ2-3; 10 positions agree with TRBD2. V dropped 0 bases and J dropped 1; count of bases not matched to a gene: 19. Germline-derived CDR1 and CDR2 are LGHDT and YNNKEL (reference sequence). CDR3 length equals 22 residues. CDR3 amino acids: CASSQDYPSGASGGRRTDTQYF. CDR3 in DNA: TGTGCCAGCAGCCAAGATTATCCTTCCGGGGCTAGCGGGGGCCGACGCACAGATACGCAGTATTTT.